Each of the 11 T cell receptor beta chains below was sequenced from the same sample in a study of cytomegalovirus exposure and HLA in healthy donors. PCR amplification relied on 60 Vbeta primers (plus 13 Jbeta primers). The repertoire was sequenced with immunoSEQ multiplex PCR; TCRdb's copy has only in-frame clones and lacks some. The sample includes 150,000 or so clones, around 78% of them seen just once. Sequenced material: PBMCs. These receptors were obtained from a man aged 40-49 years in good health and CMV-seronegative.

The V call is TRBV6-1, the J call TRBJ1-5, with no clear D. Per germline, CDR1 MNHNS and CDR2 SASEGT. This CDR3 has 11 amino acids. V shed 3 bases and J shed 10 bases, with 7 bases lying between them. In DNA form, the CDR3 reads TGTGCCAGCAGTGAGCTAAACCCCCAGCATTTT. Its protein is CASSELNPQHF.

This chain joins TRBV27 and TRBJ2-5; D might be TRBD2 (6 bases). The CDR3 is 16 amino acids. Trimming removed 2 bases at V and 1 base at J, with 14 bases between. Germline V lookup: CDR1 MNHEY, CDR2 SMNVEV (reference sequence). The CDR3 nucleotides are TGTGCCAGCAGTTTAATGGGTGGGGGGAGCCAAGAGACCCAGTACTTC. It specifies CASSLMGGGSQETQYF.

The rearrangement uses TRBV4-2 and TRBJ2-3; D gene ambiguous. V was pared by 4 bases and J by 0 bases, with 17 bases between. Per the germline V gene, CDR1 is LGHNA and CDR2 is YNFKEQ. This CDR3 has 17 amino acids. The CDR3: CASSRQPGRGSTDTQYF. CDR3 coding DNA: TGTGCCAGCAGCCGTCAGCCGGGTCGCGGAAGCACAGATACGCAGTATTTT.

The J gene is TRBJ2-5, the V gene TRBV7-8, with D possibly being TRBD2 (6 bases). The end of the DNA is better explained by TRBJ2-7, so the J call may be wrong. The germline V gene has CDR1 SGHVS and CDR2 FQNEAQ. This CDR3 is 15 amino acids long. CDR3 nucleotides: TGTGCCAGCAGCTTAGCGGGGACTGGCTCCTACGAGCAGTACTTC. Its translation: CASSLAGTGSYEQYF.

J is TRBJ2-7 and V is TRBV11-2, with TRBD1 matching 9 bases. The CDR3 has 15 amino acids. CDR1 and CDR2 from the germline V gene are SGHAT and FQNNGV. The J segment lost 3 bases and the V segment lost 1 base, leaving 4 bases of the junction unmatched. The CDR3 DNA follows: TGTGCCAGCAGCTTAGGTTCGGGACAGGGCTACGAGCAGTACTTC. Amino acid sequence: CASSLGSGQGYEQYF.

This clone was observed a few times. The chain joins TRBV5-4 to TRBJ2-7; D might be TRBD2 (6 bases). Trimming left V 4 bases short and J 5 bases short, with 19 bases between. This CDR3 has 15 amino acids. Germline assignment: CDR1 SGHNT and CDR2 YYREEE (reference sequence). CDR3 DNA sequence: TGTGCCAGCAGCGCCGACGGGGGATTCAGCCACGAGCAGTACTTC. Its protein product is CASSADGGFSHEQYF.

This chain uses TRBV6-5 with TRBJ2-1; unclear D gene. Germline V gene sequence: CDR1 MNHEY, CDR2 SVGAGI. This CDR3 has 15 residues. With 0 bases removed from V and 0 bases from J, the gap between germline ends came to 6 bases. CDR3: CASSYSESSYNEQFF. The DNA of the CDR3 is TGTGCCAGCAGTTACTCGGAGAGCTCCTACAATGAGCAGTTCTTC.

The chain combines TRBV29-1 with TRBJ2-3, with D perhaps matching TRBD1 (5 bases). Germline lookup yields CDR1 SQVTM and CDR2 ANQGSEA. Trimming pared 4 bases from V and 4 bases from J, leaving 9 bases between. This CDR3 is 12 amino acids long. The CDR3 region is CSVAAGPDTQYF. CDR3 nucleotide sequence: TGCAGCGTTGCCGCAGGGCCAGATACGCAGTATTTT.

This clone was seen more than once but under ten times. A junction end diverges from the germline sequence, so it may reflect a read error. The rearrangement links TRBV5-1 to TRBJ2-6, with a tentative D call TRBD1 (5 bases). The CDR3 is made up of 18 amino acids. Germline V gene lookup returns CDR1 SGHRS and CDR2 YFSETQ. CDR3 DNA: TGCGCCAGCAACTTAGGTAACAGGATTAACTCTGGGGCCAACGGCCTGACTTTC. It specifies CASNLGNRINSGANGLTF.

The rearrangement joins TRBV20-1 to TRBJ2-7; tentative D call: TRBD2 (6 bases). This CDR3 comprises 11 residues. With 6 bases removed from V and 4 bases from J, the gap between germline ends came to 10 bases. Germline loops: CDR1 DFQATT, CDR2 SNEGSKA (reference sequence). The CDR3, as DNA: TGCAGTGCCTTAGCGGATTACGAGCAGTACGTC. This encodes CSALADYEQYV.

This clone is a singleton in its sample. The chain joins TRBV2 to TRBJ2-7, with a possible D match to TRBD2 (6 bases). CDR1 and CDR2 from the germline V gene are SNHLY and FYNNEI. This CDR3 region has 14 residues. V shed 9 bases and J shed 5 bases, with 20 bases lying between them. Written as DNA, the CDR3 is TGTGCCAGTGGAGGGGTCTACCCCTTGGACGAGCAGTACTTC. Its translation: CASGGVYPLDEQYF.